Presented here are 32 T cell receptor beta chains from one specimen sequenced in a study of blood T cell repertoires in COVID-19. Clones were read by immunoSEQ multiplex PCR, and TCRdb kept only the in-frame ones, dropping some. Of hundreds of thousands of clones listed, about 85% are singletons. Sequences were obtained from PBMCs or T cells enriched from blood (not recorded which). These TCRs come from a woman in her forties or fifties who had recovered from COVID-19.

About this clone: This sample also contains other DNA sequences that code for the same CDR3. This chain links TRBV6-5 with TRBJ2-7; unclear D gene. The CDR3 spans 14 residues. Trimming pared 2 bases from V and 0 bases from J, leaving 8 bases between. CDR1 is MNHEY, CDR2 SVGAGI, per germline. CDR3 in DNA: TGTGCCAGCAGTTACGGTAGGAGCTCCTACGAGCAGTACTTC. This gives the protein CASSYGRSSYEQYF.

The rearrangement joins TRBV5-4 to TRBJ1-3; D is undetermined. V shed 6 bases and J shed 0 bases, with 10 bases lying between them. CDR1 and CDR2 (germline): SGHNT, YYREEE (reference sequence). The length of the CDR3 is 14 residues. CDR3 nucleotides: TGTGCCAGCACCAACAGAGTCTCTGGAAACACCATATATTTT. This encodes CASTNRVSGNTIYF.

In its sample, this clone was seen once. The chain joins TRBV30 to TRBJ2-5, with D tentatively TRBD2 (6 bases). Germline values: CDR1 GTSNPN, CDR2 SVGIG (reference sequence). Trimming took 5 bases from V and 1 from J, leaving 14 bases between them. The CDR3 extends over 14 amino acids. In DNA, the CDR3 is TGTGCCTGGGCGGACTACCCCTCCCAAGAGACCCAGTACTTC. As protein: CAWADYPSQETQYF.

J is TRBJ2-5 and V is TRBV28; D may be TRBD2 (5 bases). V was trimmed by 6 bases and J by 3 bases, leaving 14 bases between them. The CDR3 spans 14 residues. CDR1 and CDR2 (germline): MDHEN, SYDVKM. The CDR3 reads CASRPTVTKETQYF. The CDR3, as DNA: TGTGCCAGCAGACCAACTGTGACTAAAGAGACCCAGTACTTC.

The V and J genes are TRBV5-1 and TRBJ2-5; D might be TRBD1 (6 bases). Germline loops: CDR1 SGHRS, CDR2 YFSETQ. V lost 4 bases to trimming and J lost 5 bases, with 15 bases between them. The CDR3 consists of 14 residues. Here the CDR3 DNA reads TGCGCCAGCAGCCCACTTGGGGGCCGGGAGACCCAGTACTTC. It is translated as CASSPLGGRETQYF.

This sequence joins TRBV9 and TRBJ2-7; TRBD2 matches at 9 bases. The CDR3 runs to 14 residues. CDR1 SGDLS and CDR2 YYNGEE come from the germline V gene. The V and J ends lost 3 bases and 9 bases, in that order; junction bases with no gene match: 10. The CDR3 loop reads CASSDEREALRQYF. Written as DNA, the CDR3 is TGTGCCAGCAGCGACGAGCGGGAGGCCTTGAGGCAGTACTTC.

The J gene is TRBJ2-7, the V gene TRBV19; D gene ambiguous. Germline V CDR1 and CDR2: LNHDA, SQIVND (reference sequence). The length of the CDR3 is 16 residues. The V end was cut by 1 base, the J end by 1 base, with 14 bases between. CDR3 in DNA: TGTGCCAGTAGTATAGTGGCAGGTCAAGGATCCTACGAGCAGTACTTC. Amino acids: CASSIVAGQGSYEQYF. The complete variable domain, with remaining parts taken from reference TRBV19 and TRBJ2-7, reads DGGITQSPKYLFRKEGQNVTLSCEQNLNHDAMYWYRQDPGQGLRLIYYSQIVNDFQKGDIAEGYSVSREKKESFPLTVTSAQKNPTAFYLCASSIVAGQGSYEQYFGPGTRLTVT.

A few counts support this clone. V is TRBV7-8 and J is TRBJ1-1; D perhaps matches TRBD1 (6 bases). This CDR3 spans 15 amino acids. CDR1 is SGHVS, CDR2 FQNEAQ, per germline. The ends were cut back, 4 bases at V and 1 base at J, with 13 bases in the middle. CDR3 sequence (DNA): TGTGCCAGCAGCTCGGTCCTGACAGGGAACACTGAAGCTTTCTTT. It specifies CASSSVLTGNTEAFF. The variable domain in full, completed from reference TRBV7-8 and TRBJ1-1, reads GAGVSQSPRYKVAKRGQDVALRCDPISGHVSLFWYQQALGQGPEFLTYFQNEAQLDKSGLPSDRFFAERPEGSVSTLKIQRTQQEDSAVYLCASSSVLTGNTEAFFGQGTRLTVV.

The chain employs TRBV11-3 and TRBJ1-1, with a weak D call TRBD1 (5 bases). The germline V gene encodes CDR1 SGHNT and CDR2 YENEEA. V gave up 0 bases and J gave up 7 bases, with 18 bases separating them. The CDR3 is 16 amino acids. CDR3 sequence reads: CASSLDKSGHLFEAFF. CDR3 nucleotide sequence: TGTGCCAGCAGCTTAGACAAATCAGGGCATCTCTTTGAAGCTTTCTTT.

The chain combines TRBV10-3 with TRBJ2-1, with D perhaps matching TRBD1 (5 bases). The CDR3 is made up of 14 amino acids. The V end lost 7 bases, the J end lost 0 bases, and 10 bases lay between the germline ends. Germline V gene lookup returns CDR1 ENHRY and CDR2 SYGVKD. Here the CDR3 DNA reads TGTGCCATCAAAGGGGAAGGCTCCTACAATGAGCAGTTCTTC. It specifies CAIKGEGSYNEQFF.

This rearrangement joins TRBV7-8 to TRBJ2-7; 12 bases are a match to TRBD2. Trimming took 7 bases from V and 1 from J; bases not matched to a gene: 14. Per the germline V gene, CDR1 is SGHVS and CDR2 is FQNEAQ. The CDR3 loop spans 18 amino acids. CDR3 sequence (DNA): TGTGCCAGCACCCCCCGGCCCGGACTAGCGGGGAGATCCTACGAGCAGTACTTC. Its protein product is CASTPRPGLAGRSYEQYF.

This rearrangement joins TRBV4-2 to TRBJ2-7, with TRBD1 matching 8 bases. The CDR3 is 16 residues long. V lost 1 base and J lost 2; bases outside the gene matches: 7. CDR1 and CDR2 (germline): LGHNA, YNFKEQ. The DNA of the CDR3 is TGTGCCAGCAGCCAAGGGACGCAGGGGGCGGCCTACGAGCAGTACTTC. It yields the protein CASSQGTQGAAYEQYF.

The CDR3 is CASSLERGGPTGELFF. In DNA form, the CDR3 reads TGCGCCAGCAGCTTGGAGCGGGGGGGCCCCACCGGGGAGCTGTTTTTT. The chain combines TRBV5-1 with TRBJ2-2; TRBD2 matches 10 bases. Germline loops: CDR1 SGHRS, CDR2 YFSETQ. CDR3 size: 16 residues. V gave up 0 bases and J gave up 4 bases; unmatched junction bases: 3.

The chain joins TRBV7-2 to TRBJ2-2; 13 bases line up with TRBD2. CDR3 length: 16 residues. The V gene end was trimmed by 6 bases and the J gene end by 2 bases; junction bases not matched to a gene: 3. Germline V lookup: CDR1 SGHTA, CDR2 FQGNSA. Written as DNA, the CDR3 is TGTGCCAGCAGTCGGACTAGCGGGAGAAACACCGGGGAGCTGTTTTTT. It encodes CASSRTSGRNTGELFF.

The chain employs TRBV18 and TRBJ2-3, with 7 bases that match TRBD2. With V trimmed by 5 bases and J by 6 bases, 2 bases remained unmatched. The CDR3 length is 12 residues. CDR1 and CDR2 from the germline V gene are KGHSH and LQKENI. The CDR3, as DNA: TGTGCCAGCTCAGATAGCGGGGATACGCAGTATTTT. This encodes CASSDSGDTQYF. The whole variable domain, filled in from reference TRBV18 and TRBJ2-3, reads NAGVMQNPRHLVRRRGQEARLRCSPMKGHSHVYWYRQLPEEGLKFMVYLQKENIIDESGMPKERFSAEFPKEGPSILRIQQVVRGDSAAYFCASSDSGDTQYFGPGTRLTVL.

This clone was seen just once. V gene TRBV28 combines with J gene TRBJ1-2, with 8 nucleotides matching TRBD1. The CDR3 length is 13 residues. Germline V lookup: CDR1 MDHEN, CDR2 SYDVKM. With 5 bases clipped from V and 8 bases from J, the junction kept 7 bases outside the gene matches. The CDR3 DNA reads as TGTGCCAGCAGTCTAGGACAGGGTCGGGGCTACACCTTC. It yields the protein CASSLGQGRGYTF.

This clone counts as medium-sized. V and J are TRBV6-5 and TRBJ1-1; 8 bases agree with TRBD1. V shed 5 bases and J 4 bases; nucleotides not matched to a gene: 9. The CDR3 loop spans 15 amino acids. CDR1 is MNHEY, CDR2 SVGAGI, per germline. The CDR3, as DNA: TGTGCCAGCAGTCCTTTTCCGGACAGGGCCACTGAAGCTTTCTTT. Translation gives CASSPFPDRATEAFF.

Worth noting for this clone: Given a much more abundant clone one base away, this may be a read error. Additional DNA sequences in this sample encode the identical CDR3. The CDR3: CATGLAGGYNEQFF. The CDR3 DNA reads as TGTGCCACCGGGCTAGCGGGGGGCTATAATGAGCAGTTCTTC. The rearrangement links TRBV15 to TRBJ2-1, with 11 bases lining up with TRBD2. V lost 8 bases, J lost 7 bases, and 7 bases stayed unmatched. CDR1 is LNHNV, CDR2 YYDKDF, per germline (reference sequence). The CDR3 runs to 14 residues.

The chain carries TRBV6-4 and TRBJ1-1; TRBD1 matches 8 bases. Germline-derived CDR1 and CDR2 are MRHNA and SNTAGT. The CDR3 runs to 13 residues. V was pared by 6 bases and J by 4 bases, with 4 bases of the junction left unmatched. The CDR3 region is CASRGQGPTEAFF. DNA of the CDR3: TGTGCCAGCAGAGGACAGGGCCCCACTGAAGCTTTCTTT.

This clone has a handful of counts. The chain combines TRBV5-1 with TRBJ1-2; D remains unclear. The germline V gene encodes CDR1 SGHRS and CDR2 YFSETQ. The CDR3 totals 13 residues. V lost 5 bases, J lost 3 bases, and 11 bases lay in between. The DNA for the CDR3 is TGCGCCAGCAGTTCCTCGGGATACTATGGCTACACCTTC. It specifies CASSSSGYYGYTF. The whole variable domain, filled in from reference TRBV5-1 and TRBJ1-2, reads KAGVTQTPRYLIKTRGQQVTLSCSPISGHRSVSWYQQTPGQGLQFLFEYFSETQRNKGNFPGRFSGRQFSNSRSEMNVSTLELGDSALYLCASSSSGYYGYTFGSGTRLTVV.

CDR3 sequence (DNA): TGTGCCTGGAGTGATCAGGATCCCCGTTTCTCTGGAAACACCATATATTTT. Encoded protein: CAWSDQDPRFSGNTIYF. This chain links TRBV30 with TRBJ1-3; D gene uncertain. There are 17 residues in the CDR3. Per the germline V gene, CDR1 is GTSNPN and CDR2 is SVGIG (reference sequence). Trimming took off 1 base at V and 0 bases at J, with 16 bases between the two ends.

This chain connects TRBV6-4 to TRBJ1-1; no definite D call. V shed 4 bases and J shed 8 bases, with 8 bases lying between them. This CDR3 region has 11 residues. Germline CDR1 and CDR2: MRHNA and SNTAGT. Written as DNA, the CDR3 is TGTGCCAGCAGTGGAGGAGGGGAAGCTTTCTTT. Its translation: CASSGGGEAFF.

The chain joins TRBV4-2 to TRBJ2-3; TRBD2 aligns across 11 bases. The V gene's germline CDR1 is LGHNA and CDR2 YNFKEQ. V lost 2 bases and J lost 1; bases outside the gene matches: 5. CDR3 size: 17 residues. The CDR3 protein is CASSQRLAGGGTDTQYF. The CDR3 region has the DNA TGTGCCAGCAGCCAAAGGCTAGCGGGGGGAGGCACAGATACGCAGTATTTT.

The rearrangement uses TRBV27 and TRBJ1-3; D perhaps matches TRBD1 (6 bases). The CDR3 runs 17 residues. Between the trimmed V and J ends, which lost 6 bases and 1 base, there was a span of 19 bases. From germline, CDR1 is MNHEY and CDR2 SMNVEV (reference sequence). In nucleotides, the CDR3 is TGTGCCAGCAGAAGGGGCGGACAGAGGGAATCTGGAAACACCATATATTTT. Its protein product is CASRRGGQRESGNTIYF.

J is TRBJ2-2 and V is TRBV24-1; a possible D gene is TRBD2 (6 bases). The germline gives CDR1 KGHDR, CDR2 SFDVKD. V gave up 1 base and J gave up 4 bases, with 12 bases separating them. CDR3 size: 16 residues. The CDR3 reads CATSDLAGRGTGELFF. DNA of the CDR3: TGTGCCACCAGTGATTTAGCCGGGCGGGGCACCGGGGAGCTGTTTTTT.

This rearrangement joins TRBV7-2 to TRBJ2-7, with 8 bases matching TRBD2. After removal of 4 bases from V and 4 bases from J, the junction contained 3 bases not matched to a gene. There are 13 residues in the CDR3. Germline V gene sequence: CDR1 SGHTA, CDR2 FQGNSA. The CDR3 here is CASSWGLVYEQYF. Written as DNA, the CDR3 is TGTGCCAGCAGCTGGGGACTAGTTTACGAGCAGTACTTC.

This sequence joins TRBV5-1 and TRBJ1-6, with 8 bases lining up with TRBD1. The germline V gene encodes CDR1 SGHRS and CDR2 YFSETQ. J lost 10 bases, V lost 0 bases, and 12 bases had no gene match. This CDR3 is built from 17 residues. The DNA for the CDR3 is TGCGCCAGCAGCTTGGAGGCCAGGGGGCCCTCGGGGTCACCCCTCCACTTT. As protein: CASSLEARGPSGSPLHF.

J is TRBJ2-6 and V is TRBV7-8, with 7 bases aligning to TRBD1. Germline V CDR1 and CDR2: SGHVS, FQNEAQ. With 5 bases clipped from V and 0 bases from J, the junction kept 16 bases outside the gene matches. This CDR3 contains 20 residues. CDR3: CASSPYMTGKGNSGANVLTF. CDR3 coding DNA: TGTGCCAGCAGCCCCTACATGACAGGGAAGGGGAACTCTGGGGCCAACGTCCTGACTTTC.

This chain uses TRBV10-3 with TRBJ1-2; D uncertain. Trimming took 3 bases from V and 8 from J, leaving 10 bases between them. Germline V gene sequence: CDR1 ENHRY, CDR2 SYGVKD. There are 12 residues in the CDR3. The CDR3 reads CAISDGEWGYTF. The DNA of the CDR3 is TGTGCCATCAGTGACGGGGAGTGGGGCTACACCTTC.

This chain links TRBV12-3 or TRBV12-4 with TRBJ2-3; D is unresolved. Trimming stripped 6 bases from V and 6 bases from J, with 13 bases between. The CDR3 totals 13 residues. CDR3 in DNA: TGTGCCAGCAGCCGGTCGGAGAGGGATACGCAGTATTTT. Protein product: CASSRSERDTQYF.

The chain links TRBV27 to TRBJ2-7; perhaps TRBD1 as D (6 bases). The CDR3 runs to 16 residues. V was trimmed by 5 bases and J by 7 bases, leaving 24 bases between them. Germline loops: CDR1 MNHEY, CDR2 SMNVEV (reference sequence). CDR3 sequence: CASSLVTGTKPREQYF. CDR3 bases: TGTGCCAGCAGTCTAGTTACCGGGACAAAGCCTAGGGAGCAGTACTTC.

In this sample, this clone turned up a few times. At one boundary the junction diverges from the germline segment, which might be a read error. The V call is TRBV7-2, the J call TRBJ2-7, with TRBD2 identical over 10 bases. Germline V gives CDR1 SGHTA, CDR2 FQGNSA. This CDR3 has 15 amino acids. The CDR3 is CASRLAGGSSYEQYF. The DNA for the CDR3 is TGTGCCAGCAGATTAGCGGGAGGTAGCTCCTACGAGCAGTACTTC.